The TCR beta chain described here comes from a study of T cells in tumors and immune-related adverse events. The repertoire was sequenced with immunoSEQ multiplex PCR; TCRdb's copy has only in-frame clones and lacks some. The table records about 22,000 clones, 75% to 95% of them present only once. V dropped 5 bases and J dropped 0 bases, with 6 bases sitting between them. Germline assignment: CDR1 SEHNR and CDR2 FQNEAQ (reference sequence). The CDR3 has 13 amino acids. The sequenced sample was lymph node tissue, obtained from a patient treated with anti-PD-1 therapy. The TCR originated in a female donor with metastatic renal cell carcinoma. The chain is built from TRBV7-9 and TRBJ2-3; D gene ambiguous. CDR3 in amino acids: CASSRTSTDTQYF. The DNA of the CDR3 is TGTGCCAGCAGCCGAACTAGCACAGATACGCAGTATTTT.